Listed below are T cell receptor beta chains from one sample, sequenced in a study of blood T cell repertoires in COVID-19. The table came from immunoSEQ multiplex PCR; TCRdb's copy has only in-frame clones and leaves some out. The data contain some 100,000 clones, 88% of them singletons. The sample taken for sequencing was peripheral blood. The source is a woman aged 55 to 70 with acute or convalescent COVID-19. Both conserved end residues are part of each CDR3. Each record gives: J gene, V gene, CDR3 protein.

>TRBJ2-1|TRBV6-2/TRBV6-3
CASSYSPDEQFF
>TRBJ1-3|TRBV3-1/TRBV3-2
CASSRGDGNTIYF
>TRBJ1-1|TRBV6-6
CASSYSERNTEAFF
>TRBJ1-2|TRBV7-9
CASSSMDGIGLYGYTF
>TRBJ1-1|TRBV20-1
CSAPTRVEAFF
>TRBJ2-7|TRBV11-3
CASSFWDREHF
>TRBJ2-3|TRBV3-1/TRBV3-2
CASSQTGASTDTQYF
>TRBJ1-2|TRBV6-6
CASSYSMRTGEDGYTF
>TRBJ2-3|TRBV19
CASSIWGPSGSIVADTQYF
>TRBJ1-2|TRBV20-1
CSASKPYGYTF
>TRBJ1-4|TRBV12-3/TRBV12-4
CASSLVEGKLFF
>TRBJ2-1|TRBV5-1
CASSDGSSNEQFF
>TRBJ2-3|TRBV30
CVLLADHTDTQYF
>TRBJ2-3|TRBV30
CAWSNGATSTDTQYF
>TRBJ2-1|TRBV30
CAWDLGLARNNEQFF
>TRBJ2-2|TRBV5-1
CASSLEGQGARTGELFF
>TRBJ2-2|TRBV10-3
CAITPGNTGELFF
>TRBJ1-2|TRBV15
CATSRDWAEGTF
>TRBJ1-2|TRBV28
CASSLGRGDYGYTF
>TRBJ2-6|TRBV27
CASSPGGSGANVLTF
>TRBJ2-5|TRBV7-9
CASSLGLAGGAETQYF
>TRBJ1-5|TRBV19
CASSRGQGNQPQHF
>TRBJ2-4|TRBV19
CASSIAIAKNIQYF
>TRBJ2-1|TRBV19
CASSISTGAYNEQFF
>TRBJ1-5|TRBV5-8
CASTTLPGQPQHF
>TRBJ2-1|TRBV27
CASRPISGRPSYNEQFF
>TRBJ2-2|TRBV18
CASSPSGTGELFF
>TRBJ2-4|TRBV12-2
CASRLERWAKNIQYF
>TRBJ1-1|TRBV5-1
CASSLVSGDTEAFF
>TRBJ1-3|TRBV18
CASSPTGQSPSGNTIYF
>TRBJ1-1|TRBV6-5
CASSSGGNTEAFF